This is a list of T cell receptor beta chains from one sample in a study of human T cells and chemical hapten exposure. TCRdb passed the 5' RACE reads through MiXCR, listing each CDR3 protein once. The data show some 150,000 distinct CDR3 sequences, 4.1% seen once. The receptors were gathered from a female donor in good health. CDR3s include the opening cysteine and the closing phenylalanine or tryptophan. A D gene is named only where the DNA matches it firmly. Clone size is not always given. Where it is, it says once, few, many or a class for expanded clones.

TRBV7-6	TRBJ1-5	-	-	CASSLVGGPGDQPQHF	TGTGCCAGCAGCTTAGTGGGAGGGCCGGGGGATCAGCCCCAGCATTTT
TRBV5-4	TRBJ1-6	many	TRBD1	CASSSPGQGSPLHF	TGTGCCAGCAGCTCGCCGGGACAGGGCTCACCCCTCCACTTT
TRBV19	TRBJ1-2	many	-	CASSSVRGSYGYTF	TGTGCCAGTAGTTCGGTAAGGGGGTCCTATGGCTACACCTTC
TRBV10-3	TRBJ2-7	many	TRBD2	CAISEGARGDEQYF	TGTGCCATCAGTGAGGGGGCCCGGGGGGACGAGCAGTACTTC
TRBV6-6	TRBJ1-5	many	-	CASFWFRGSGQPHSNQPQHF	TGTGCCAGCTTCTGGTTTCGGGGAAGCGGGCAGCCTCATAGCAATCAGCCCCAGCATTTT
TRBV6-2/TRBV6-3	TRBJ2-1	many	-	CATNYIGADLRTWQFF	TGTGCCACCAACTACATAGGGGCAGATTTGAGGACCTGGCAGTTCTTC
TRBV12-3/TRBV12-4	TRBJ2-1	few	TRBD2	CASSPTSGGYNEQFF	TGTGCCAGCAGTCCCACTAGCGGGGGGTACAATGAGCAGTTCTTC
TRBV20-1	TRBJ1-1	many	TRBD1	CSANRGPLNTEAFF	TGCAGTGCGAACAGGGGCCCGCTGAACACTGAAGCTTTCTTT
TRBV7-8	TRBJ1-3	many	-	CASSLIRAGGSGNTIYF	TGTGCCAGCAGCCTCATTAGGGCGGGAGGCTCTGGAAACACCATATATTTT
TRBV7-9	TRBJ1-6	many	-	CASSLLPGQANSPLHF	TGTGCCAGCAGCCTCCTACCGGGACAAGCAAATTCACCCCTCCACTTT
TRBV7-3	TRBJ2-7	many	TRBD2	CASSLGRDAAGGLTYEQYF	TGTGCCAGCAGCTTAGGACGCGATGCGGCGGGGGGTCTTACCTACGAGCAGTACTTC
TRBV12-3/TRBV12-4	TRBJ1-5	few	TRBD1	CASSWTGEGNQPQHF	TGTGCCAGCAGTTGGACAGGGGAAGGCAATCAGCCCCAGCATTTT
TRBV12-3/TRBV12-4	TRBJ1-4	many	TRBD1	CASSLYRGEKLFF	TGTGCCAGCAGTTTGTACAGGGGGGAAAAACTGTTTTTT
TRBV20-1	TRBJ2-3	-	-	CSATPYASSTDTQYF	TGCAGTGCCACACCCTACGCCAGCAGCACAGATACGCAGTATTTT
TRBV5-5	TRBJ1-1	many	TRBD1	CASSFTGGMTEAFF	TGTGCCAGCAGCTTCACAGGGGGCATGACTGAAGCTTTCTTT
TRBV27	TRBJ2-3	many	-	CASQRVLVAGAKDTQYF	TGTGCCAGCCAAAGAGTCTTGGTTGCGGGGGCGAAAGATACGCAGTATTTT
TRBV20-1	TRBJ1-4	many	-	CSGEGLLSNEKLFF	TGCAGTGGGGAGGGACTTCTCTCTAATGAAAAACTGTTTTTT
TRBV12-3/TRBV12-4	TRBJ2-2	many	TRBD1	CASSLGQGDTGELFF	TGTGCCAGCAGTTTGGGACAGGGGGACACCGGGGAGCTGTTTTTT
TRBV5-1	TRBJ2-7	-	TRBD1	CASSLRTGEDGEQYF	TGCGCCAGCAGCCTACGGACAGGGGAGGACGGCGAGCAGTACTTC
TRBV5-1	TRBJ2-7	many	TRBD1	CASSAGTAIYEQYF	TGCGCCAGCAGCGCCGGGACAGCCATCTACGAGCAGTACTTC
TRBV5-1	TRBJ2-1	-	TRBD2	CASSLAPSGVGEQFF	TGCGCCAGCAGCTTGGCCCCTAGCGGGGTGGGTGAGCAGTTCTTC
TRBV2	TRBJ1-5	many	-	CASSTGNQPQHF	TGTGCCAGCAGTACAGGGAATCAGCCCCAGCATTTT
TRBV20-1	TRBJ1-4	many	-	CSVDSGNNEKLFF	TGCAGTGTGGACAGCGGAAATAATGAAAAACTGTTTTTT
TRBV20-1	TRBJ2-3	many	TRBD2	CSARDAGRADTQYF	TGCAGTGCTAGAGATGCAGGGAGGGCAGATACGCAGTATTTT
TRBV5-1	TRBJ2-3	-	TRBD1	CASSLLGGQGPDTQYF	TGCGCCAGCAGCTTGTTGGGGGGACAGGGCCCAGATACGCAGTATTTT
TRBV7-2	TRBJ1-1	many	TRBD1	CASSLVGQFSEAFF	TGTGCCAGCAGCTTAGTGGGACAGTTTAGTGAAGCTTTCTTT
TRBV9	TRBJ2-1	many	-	CASSAEVPGEQFF	TGTGCCAGCAGCGCGGAGGTGCCCGGTGAGCAGTTCTTC
TRBV14	TRBJ2-7	few	-	CASSPTRGGSHEQYF	TGTGCCAGCAGCCCTACCCGAGGGGGTTCCCACGAGCAGTACTTC
TRBV6-6	TRBJ1-1	many	-	CASSQGRTEAFF	TGTGCCAGCAGTCAGGGTCGTACTGAAGCTTTCTTT
TRBV5-1	TRBJ2-7	-	-	CASGVESQYDEQYF	TGCGCCAGTGGAGTAGAGTCCCAGTATGACGAGCAGTACTTC
TRBV5-1	TRBJ1-1	many	-	CASSWDTDALNTEAFF	TGCGCCAGCAGCTGGGACACCGATGCGCTGAACACTGAAGCTTTCTTT
TRBV5-6	TRBJ1-6	few	-	CASSFGTFGSPLHF	TGTGCCAGCAGCTTTGGGACATTTGGCTCACCCCTCCACTTT
TRBV20-1	TRBJ1-5	many	-	CSARGTIYQPQHF	TGCAGTGCTAGGGGGACAATCTATCAGCCCCAGCATTTT
TRBV7-9	TRBJ1-3	many	-	CASSPQLSLSGNTIYF	TGTGCCAGCAGCCCACAACTGAGTCTCTCTGGAAACACCATATATTTT
TRBV15	TRBJ1-2	-	-	CATSRAGVGYTF	TGTGCCACCAGCAGAGCAGGGGTTGGCTACACCTTC
TRBV7-2	TRBJ2-3	many	TRBD2	CASSLGRGGGTDTQYF	TGTGCCAGCAGCTTAGGACGGGGGGGAGGCACAGATACGCAGTATTTT
TRBV20-1	TRBJ1-2	many	TRBD1	CSAPGTGGDGYTF	TGCAGTGCTCCCGGGACAGGGGGCGATGGCTACACCTTC
TRBV6-6	TRBJ2-5	many	TRBD1	CASSYGTVQETQYF	TGTGCCAGCAGTTACGGGACAGTCCAAGAGACCCAGTACTTC
TRBV19	TRBJ1-4	many	-	CASTVRKNEKLFF	TGTGCCAGTACGGTCAGAAAGAATGAAAAACTGTTTTTT